This T cell receptor (beta chain) was documented in a study of post-analysis software for immune sequencing data. Study-wide findings and caveats: Strong co-clustering by F measure linked samples that shared a preparation batch.

Unique molecular identifiers were present in the TCR beta cDNA libraries. The yield from about 1 to 10 million T cells was roughly 500,000 cDNA molecules in total. TCRdb analysed the PCR reads with MiXCR anew, one entry per CDR3 protein. The sample contains 800,000 to 950,000 distinct CDR3 sequences, about 57% of which appear only once. This clonotype has only one observation. Its antigen is undetermined. Sequenced material: blood. The receptor was isolated from a girl between 5 and 17 years old with multiple sclerosis.

The CDR3 loop reads CSVVRWEGSNYGYTF. CDR3 nucleotides: TGCAGCGTTGTACGTTGGGAGGGGTCTAACTATGGCTACACCTTC. This rearrangement joins TRBV29-1 to TRBJ1-2; possibly TRBD1 for D (5 bases). Deletions cut 4 bases from V and 0 bases from J, with 15 bases between. Germline V gives CDR1 SQVTM, CDR2 ANQGSEA. There are 15 residues in the CDR3.